Listed below are T cell receptor beta chains from one sample, sequenced in a study of identical twins. From the 5' RACE reads, TCRdb called clonotypes with MiXCR, one entry per CDR3 protein. Of more than 1.5 million distinct CDR3 sequences in the sample, 25% to 35% are singletons; the top ten hold approximately 0.29%. Sequenced input: cord blood. The receptors come from a newborn girl in good health. The CDR3 runs from the conserved cysteine through the conserved F or W. Each record gives: J gene, V gene, CDR3 protein.

J: TRBJ1-1; V: TRBV2; CDR3: CASSPWDRGQVNTEAFF
J: TRBJ2-3; V: TRBV5-1; CDR3: CASSGGQADTQYF
J: TRBJ2-1; V: TRBV6-2/TRBV6-3; CDR3: CASSAGGRYNGQFF
J: TRBJ2-7; V: TRBV6-5; CDR3: CASSRTGSGSYEQYF
J: .; V: TRBV12-3/TRBV12-4; CDR3: CACSPVAGGYETQYF
J: TRBJ1-2; V: TRBV12-3/TRBV12-4; CDR3: CASSLGRKNYGYTF
J: TRBJ2-4; V: TRBV21-1; CDR3: CASSKWVIILAKNIQYF
J: TRBJ2-1; V: TRBV3-1; CDR3: CASSHATDEQFF
J: TRBJ1-2; V: TRBV9; CDR3: CASSVETGNYGYTF
J: TRBJ2-3; V: TRBV4-2; CDR3: CASSLQIAVATDTQYF
J: TRBJ2-3; V: TRBV2; CDR3: CATKQRETSEDTQYF
J: TRBJ1-1; V: TRBV13; CDR3: CASSHRDRSSAFF
J: TRBJ2-1; V: TRBV20-1; CDR3: CSARDLSALSYNEQFF
J: .; V: TRBV20-1; CDR3: CSARGLAGGHDEQYF
J: TRBJ1-2; V: TRBV12-3/TRBV12-4; CDR3: CASSFAREGANGYTF
J: TRBJ2-5; V: TRBV11-3; CDR3: CASSLDRLASSYNGQYF
J: TRBJ2-5; V: TRBV12-3/TRBV12-4; CDR3: CASSLRTSGHYNEQYF
J: TRBJ2-3; V: TRBV10-1; CDR3: CASSVDRTQYF
J: TRBJ2-5; V: TRBV20-1; CDR3: CSAHRRKRGVYQETQYF
J: TRBJ2-7; V: TRBV29-1; CDR3: CSVRGTVLTYEQYF
J: TRBJ1-2; V: TRBV20-1; CDR3: CSARDLEFSDYGYTF
J: TRBJ2-7; V: TRBV4-1; CDR3: CASSQLGARDEQYF
J: TRBJ1-1; V: TRBV5-1; CDR3: CASSRGWYRGDTEAFF
J: TRBJ2-1; V: TRBV11-2; CDR3: CASRLSGTLPYNEQFF
J: TRBJ2-7; V: TRBV30; CDR3: CAWSTSYEQYF
J: TRBJ2-2; V: TRBV7-8; CDR3: CASSLVSGGASNTGELFF
J: TRBJ2-1; V: TRBV7-8; CDR3: CASSSDVLAEYNEQFF
J: TRBJ1-1; V: TRBV19; CDR3: CASSLRTGVTEAFF
J: TRBJ2-1; V: TRBV6-5; CDR3: CASSSPQSSYNEQFF
J: TRBJ1-4; V: TRBV3-1; CDR3: CASSPNNEKLFF
J: TRBJ1-2; V: TRBV20-1; CDR3: CSARRGARGYTF